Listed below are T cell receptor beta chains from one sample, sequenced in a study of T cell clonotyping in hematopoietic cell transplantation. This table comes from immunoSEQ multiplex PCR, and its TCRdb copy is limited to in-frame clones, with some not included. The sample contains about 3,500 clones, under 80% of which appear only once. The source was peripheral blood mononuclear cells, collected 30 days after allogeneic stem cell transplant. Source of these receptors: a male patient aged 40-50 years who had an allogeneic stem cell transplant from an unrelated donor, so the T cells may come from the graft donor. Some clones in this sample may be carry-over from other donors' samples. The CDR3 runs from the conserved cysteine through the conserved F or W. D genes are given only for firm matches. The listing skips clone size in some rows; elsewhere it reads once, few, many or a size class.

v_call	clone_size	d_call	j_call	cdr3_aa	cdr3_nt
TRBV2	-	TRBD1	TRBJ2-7	CASMRTGFGYEQYF	TGTGCCAGCATGCGGACAGGGTTTGGCTACGAGCAGTACTTC
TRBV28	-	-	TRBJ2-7	CASSWWTSRTYEQYF	TGTGCCAGCAGTTGGTGGACTTCGAGAACCTACGAGCAGTACTTC
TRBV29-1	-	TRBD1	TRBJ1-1	CSVDEMGQSF	TGCAGCGTTGACGAGATGGGACAGTCCTTT
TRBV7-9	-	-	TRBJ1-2	CASSLTDFYGYTF	TGTGCCAGCAGCCTGACAGATTTCTATGGCTACACCTTC
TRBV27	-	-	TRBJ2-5	CASSSKETQYF	TGTGCCAGCAGTTCGAAAGAGACCCAGTACTTC
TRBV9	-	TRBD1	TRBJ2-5	CASSVGAGGAVETQYF	TGTGCCAGCAGCGTAGGAGCAGGGGGCGCTGTCGAGACCCAGTACTTC
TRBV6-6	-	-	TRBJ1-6	CASSYTATQPSPLHF	TGTGCCAGCAGTTACACAGCCACCCAGCCTTCACCCCTCCACTTT
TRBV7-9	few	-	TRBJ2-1	CASSLTGPGDEQFF	TGTGCCAGCAGCTTGACGGGACCTGGCGATGAGCAGTTCTTC
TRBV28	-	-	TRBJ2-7	CASSFTGTKSYEQYF	TGTGCCAGCAGTTTTACCGGGACCAAGTCCTACGAGCAGTACTTC
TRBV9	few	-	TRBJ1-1	CASSVATNQNTEAFF	TGTGCCAGCAGCGTAGCGACCAACCAGAACACTGAAGCTTTCTTT
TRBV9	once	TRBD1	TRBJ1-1	CASSVAIQGAGNTEAFF	TGTGCCAGCAGCGTAGCGATACAGGGGGCTGGGAACACTGAAGCTTTCTTT
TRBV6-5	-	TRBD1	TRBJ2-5	CASGEGASRETQYF	TGTGCCAGCGGAGAGGGGGCCTCCAGGGAGACCCAGTACTTC
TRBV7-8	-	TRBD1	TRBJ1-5	CASSFKGADRVLNQPQHF	TGTGCCAGCAGCTTCAAGGGGGCTGACAGGGTACTCAATCAGCCCCAGCATTTT
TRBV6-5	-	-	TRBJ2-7	CASSFGNRDGEQYF	TGTGCCAGCAGTTTCGGCAACAGGGACGGCGAGCAGTACTTC
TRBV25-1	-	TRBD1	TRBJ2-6	CASQGQRQANVLTF	TGTGCCAGCCAGGGACAGCGTCAGGCCAACGTCCTGACTTTC
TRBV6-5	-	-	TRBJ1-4	CASSYSGGPNEKLFF	TGTGCCAGCAGTTACTCGGGGGGTCCTAATGAAAAACTGTTTTTT